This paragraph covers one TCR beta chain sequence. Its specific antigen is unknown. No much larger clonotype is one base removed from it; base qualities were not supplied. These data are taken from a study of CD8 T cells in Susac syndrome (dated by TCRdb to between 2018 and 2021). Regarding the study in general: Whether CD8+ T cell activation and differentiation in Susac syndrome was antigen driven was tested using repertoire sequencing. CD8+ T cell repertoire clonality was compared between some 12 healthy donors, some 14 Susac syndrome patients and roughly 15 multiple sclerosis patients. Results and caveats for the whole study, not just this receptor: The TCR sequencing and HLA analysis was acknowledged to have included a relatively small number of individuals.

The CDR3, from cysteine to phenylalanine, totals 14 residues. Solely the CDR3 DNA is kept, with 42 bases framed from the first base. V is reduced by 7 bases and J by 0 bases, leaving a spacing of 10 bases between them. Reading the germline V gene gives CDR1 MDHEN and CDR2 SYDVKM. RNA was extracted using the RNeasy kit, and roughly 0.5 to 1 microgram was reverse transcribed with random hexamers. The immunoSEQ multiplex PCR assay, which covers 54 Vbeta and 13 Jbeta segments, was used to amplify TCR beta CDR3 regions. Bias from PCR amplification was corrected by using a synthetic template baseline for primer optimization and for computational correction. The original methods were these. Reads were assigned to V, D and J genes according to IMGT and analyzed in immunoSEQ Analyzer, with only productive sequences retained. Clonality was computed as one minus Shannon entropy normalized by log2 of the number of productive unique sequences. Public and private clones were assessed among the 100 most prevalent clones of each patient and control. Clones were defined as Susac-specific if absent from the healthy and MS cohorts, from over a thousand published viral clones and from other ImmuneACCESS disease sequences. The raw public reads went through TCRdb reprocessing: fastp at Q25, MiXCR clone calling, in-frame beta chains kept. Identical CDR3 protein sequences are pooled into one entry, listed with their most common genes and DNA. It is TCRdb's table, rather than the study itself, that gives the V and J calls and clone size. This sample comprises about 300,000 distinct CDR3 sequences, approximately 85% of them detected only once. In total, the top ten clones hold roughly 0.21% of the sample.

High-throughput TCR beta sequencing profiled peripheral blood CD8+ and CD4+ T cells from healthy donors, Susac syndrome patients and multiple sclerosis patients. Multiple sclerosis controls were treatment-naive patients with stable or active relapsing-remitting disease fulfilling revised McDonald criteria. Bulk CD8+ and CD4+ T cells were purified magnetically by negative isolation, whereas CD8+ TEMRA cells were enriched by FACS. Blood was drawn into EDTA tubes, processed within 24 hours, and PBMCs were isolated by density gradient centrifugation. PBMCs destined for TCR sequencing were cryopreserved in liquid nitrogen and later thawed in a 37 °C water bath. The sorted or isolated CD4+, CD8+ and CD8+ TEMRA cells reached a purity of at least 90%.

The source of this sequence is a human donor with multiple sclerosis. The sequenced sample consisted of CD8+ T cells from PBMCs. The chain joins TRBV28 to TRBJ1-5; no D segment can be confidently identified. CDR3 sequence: CASTPADSNQPQHF. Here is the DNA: TGTGCCAGCACCCCCGCTGATAGCAATCAGCCCCAGCATTTT.